Listed here are 22 T cell receptor beta chains from one sample, sequenced in a study of early T cells in non-severe SARS-CoV-2 infection. TCRdb reprocessed the 5' RACE reads with MiXCR, giving one entry per CDR3 protein. The sample gives tens of thousands of distinct CDR3 sequences, over 12% of which show up once; roughly 3% is in the top ten. The specimen sequenced was whole blood. The receptors come from an adult who was a healthcare worker with PCR-confirmed SARS-CoV-2 infection or an uninfected control (not recorded which).

This clonotype has just a few counts. The chain carries TRBV12-3 or TRBV12-4 and TRBJ1-1; 9 bases are shared with TRBD1. Unmatched junction bases numbered 6, after V lost 6 bases and J lost 1 base. The CDR3 consists of 15 residues. The CDR3 nucleotides are TGTGCCAGCAGGGGGACAGGGCTTGCGAACACTGAAGCTTTCTTT. Translation: CASRGTGLANTEAFF.

This clonotype was detected ten times or more. This chain connects TRBV12-3 or TRBV12-4 to TRBJ2-2; 12 nucleotides agree with TRBD1. The CDR3 sequence is 19 residues long. J gave up 4 bases and V 7 bases, and 16 bases lay outside the gene matches. Written as DNA, the CDR3 is TGTGCCAGCACCTTTGCACCGGGACAGGGGGCGGCCGCCACCGGGGAGCTGTTTTTT. It encodes CASTFAPGQGAAATGELFF.

The rearrangement uses TRBV12-3 or TRBV12-4 and TRBJ1-1, with D hard to call. V lost 9 bases and J lost 0, with 11 bases in between. The CDR3 runs to 13 residues. In nucleotides, the CDR3 is TGTGCCAGTCGACTTACAATGAACACTGAAGCTTTCTTT. Translated: CASRLTMNTEAFF.

To note about this clonotype: Just one base apart from a much larger clone, this may be a read error. The chain combines TRBV9 with TRBJ1-4, with TRBD1 matching over 7 bases. CDR3 length: 14 amino acids. Looked up from germline, CDR1 is SGDLS and CDR2 is YYNGEE. J lost 8 bases, V lost 4 bases, and 8 bases had no gene match. CDR3 protein: CASSSGGGREKLFF. CDR3 nucleotide sequence: TGTGCCAGCAGCAGCGGAGGGGGCCGGGAAAAACTGTTTTTT. Full variable domain (outside the CDR3, taken from reference TRBV9 and TRBJ1-4): DSGVTQTPKHLITATGQRVTLRCSPRSGDLSVYWYQQSLDQGLQFLIQYYNGEERAKGNILERFSAQQFPDLHSELNLSSLELGDSALYFCASSSGGGREKLFFGSGTQLSVL.

In its sample, this clonotype was seen a few times. The rearrangement joins TRBV29-1 to TRBJ2-5; a possible D gene is TRBD1 (5 bases). V dropped 0 bases and J dropped 9 bases, with 11 bases sitting between them. This CDR3 spans 12 amino acids. Germline V gene lookup returns CDR1 SQVTM and CDR2 ANQGSEA. This CDR3 reads CSVEEGQGAQYF. DNA for the CDR3: TGCAGCGTTGAAGAGGGGCAAGGAGCCCAGTACTTC. The whole variable domain, filled in from reference TRBV29-1 and TRBJ2-5, reads SAVISQKPSRDICQRGTSLTIQCQVDSQVTMMFWYRQQPGQSLTLIATANQGSEATYESGFVIDKFPISRPNLTFSTLTVSNMSPEDSSIYLCSVEEGQGAQYFGPGTRLLVL.

A remark on this clonotype: A much larger clone is a single base away; this may be a read error. This chain links TRBV5-1 with TRBJ2-3, with 12 nucleotides matching TRBD2. This CDR3 has 16 residues. CDR1 is SGHRS, CDR2 YFSETQ, per germline. V lost 0 bases to trimming and J lost 2 bases; unmatched junction nucleotides: 1. CDR3 amino acids: CASSLGTSGNTDTQYF. Here the CDR3 DNA reads TGCGCCAGCAGCTTGGGGACTAGCGGGAACACAGATACGCAGTATTTT. Full variable domain (missing parts from reference TRBV5-1 and TRBJ2-3): KAGVTQTPRYLIKTRGQQVTLSCSPISGHRSVSWYQQTPGQGLQFLFEYFSETQRNKGNFPGRFSGRQFSNSRSEMNVSTLELGDSALYLCASSLGTSGNTDTQYFGPGTRLTVL.

This clonotype was detected many times. The junction departs from germline at one end; a sequencing error may be responsible. The gene calls are TRBV6-5 and TRBJ1-2; unclear D gene. The CDR3 is 14 residues long. Looked up from germline, CDR1 is MNHEY and CDR2 is SVGAGI. The CDR3 region has the DNA TGTGCCAGCAGTTACTTTGGGCGGCCTTATGACTACACCTTC. Amino acid sequence: CASSYFGRPYDYTF.

This clonotype came up many times. J is TRBJ2-5 and V is TRBV11-2; perhaps TRBD2 as D (5 bases). This CDR3 comprises 16 residues. The V and J ends lost 0 bases and 7 bases respectively, with 18 bases between them. Germline assignment: CDR1 SGHAT and CDR2 FQNNGV. CDR3 bases: TGTGCCAGCAGCTTAGATCAAAGGTCTAGACGGGGGACCCAGTACTTC. This gives the protein CASSLDQRSRRGTQYF.

This clonotype was seen repeatedly, ten times or more. The rearrangement links TRBV6-6 to TRBJ1-5; D is perhaps TRBD1 (5 bases). The CDR3 is made up of 15 amino acids. V lost 7 bases to trimming and J lost 2 bases, with 15 bases between them. Germline V gives CDR1 MNHNY, CDR2 SVGAGI (reference sequence). In nucleotides, the CDR3 is TGTGCCAGCACACCCTCGTGGGGGGGCAATCAGCCCCAGCATTTT. It specifies CASTPSWGGNQPQHF.

This clonotype appeared a few times. This CDR3 reads CASSFLDRAGELFF. For the CDR3, the DNA is TGTGCCAGCAGTTTCCTCGACAGGGCCGGGGAGCTGTTTTTT. This chain links TRBV3-1 with TRBJ2-2, with 7 nucleotides matching TRBD1. Germline values: CDR1 LGHDT, CDR2 YNNKEL (reference sequence). CDR3 length: 14 amino acids. V shed 6 bases and J 6 bases; nucleotides not matched to a gene: 7.

This clonotype was seen only a few times. J is TRBJ2-1 and V is TRBV19, with D perhaps TRBD1 (5 bases). V was pared by 6 bases and J by 3 bases, with 9 bases between. This CDR3 contains 13 residues. Germline CDR1 LNHDA, CDR2 SQIVND (reference sequence). The CDR3 bases are TGTGCCAGTAGAGAGACAGTCTACAATGAGCAGTTCTTC. Its translation is CASRETVYNEQFF.

There are a few counts of this clonotype. The chain joins TRBV19 to TRBJ1-4, with TRBD1 identical over 10 bases. The CDR3 has 11 amino acids. The germline gives CDR1 LNHDA, CDR2 SQIVND (reference sequence). The V segment lost 6 bases and the J segment 14 bases; nucleotides outside the gene matches: 3. CDR3 protein: CASRSGQGLFF. The DNA for the CDR3 is TGTGCCAGTAGGTCGGGACAGGGGCTGTTTTTT.

This clonotype was counted a few times. The chain combines TRBV11-2 with TRBJ1-1, with TRBD1 matching over 7 bases. The germline CDR1 and CDR2 sequences are SGHAT and FQNNGV. This CDR3 is built from 15 residues. After removal of 4 bases from V and 4 bases from J, the junction contained 9 bases not matched to a gene. CDR3 nucleotide sequence: TGTGCCAGCAGCTCGCAGGGGGTAGTTGGCACTGAAGCTTTCTTT. Residues: CASSSQGVVGTEAFF. Filled out from reference TRBV11-2 and TRBJ1-1, the complete variable domain reads EAGVAQSPRYKIIEKRQSVAFWCNPISGHATLYWYQQILGQGPKLLIQFQNNGVVDDSQLPKDRFSAERLKGVDSTLKIQPAKLEDSAVYLCASSSQGVVGTEAFFGQGTRLTVV.

This clonotype has more than one count but fewer than ten. V is TRBV7-9 and J is TRBJ2-3, with 13 nucleotides matching TRBD2. V was clipped by 2 bases and J by 4 bases; unmatched bases: 3. CDR3 length: 16 residues. In germline, CDR1 is SEHNR, CDR2 FQNEAQ (reference sequence). The DNA of the CDR3 is TGTGCCAGCAGCTTAACTAGCGGGGGGGCCTCAGATACGCAGTATTTT. It specifies CASSLTSGGASDTQYF.

The gene calls are TRBV7-8 and TRBJ1-1; D not certain. Germline CDR1 SGHVS, CDR2 FQNEAQ. V gave up 5 bases and J gave up 5 bases, with 18 bases separating them. The CDR3 loop spans 15 amino acids. The CDR3 reads CASSPEEGLRTEAFF. CDR3 DNA: TGTGCCAGCAGCCCAGAGGAGGGCCTCCGGACTGAAGCTTTCTTT.

As for this clonotype: This may arise from a read error, as a much more abundant clone is one base away. This chain joins TRBV7-9 and TRBJ1-1; D is undetermined. The CDR3 has 14 amino acids. Germline lookup yields CDR1 SEHNR and CDR2 FQNEAQ (reference sequence). In DNA form, the CDR3 reads TGTGCCAGCAGCTTAGTACAGCCGAACAATGAAGCTTTCTTT. This sequence encodes CASSLVQPNNEAFF.

This clonotype turned up a few times. V usage is TRBV2 and J usage is TRBJ2-5, with 7 nucleotides matching TRBD2. J was trimmed by 1 base and V by 4 bases; bases with no gene match: 9. The CDR3 loop spans 16 amino acids. Germline CDR1 reads SNHLY; CDR2 reads FYNNEI. CDR3: CASSAGLDLRQETQYF. The CDR3 DNA reads TGTGCCAGCAGTGCCGGACTAGACCTACGCCAAGAGACCCAGTACTTC.

The CDR3 loop is CASSLGQSRDTQYF. In DNA form, the CDR3 reads TGTGCCAGCAGCTTAGGGCAGTCCAGGGATACGCAGTATTTT. V is TRBV7-9 and J is TRBJ2-3; unclear D gene. The germline CDR1 and CDR2 sequences are SEHNR and FQNEAQ (reference sequence). Between the trimmed V and J ends, which lost 1 base and 6 bases, there was a span of 11 bases. The CDR3 extends over 14 amino acids.

A note on this clonotype: The conserved phenylalanine or tryptophan normally closing the CDR3 is absent here, so this likely arose from a read error. The chain employs TRBV6-2 or TRBV6-3 and TRBJ2-5; D possibly corresponds to TRBD2 (5 bases). The V end was cut by 0 bases, the J end by 5 bases, with 7 bases between. Germline CDR1 reads MNHEY; CDR2 reads SVGEGT. The CDR3 covers 13 residues. The CDR3 DNA is TGTGCCAGCAGTTACTCGGAGGTGGAGACCCAGTACTCC. The encoded protein is CASSYSEVETQYS.

This sequence joins TRBV30 and TRBJ1-5, with no clear D. The CDR3 is 13 amino acids. Trimming pared 5 bases from V and 5 bases from J, leaving 13 bases between. Per the germline V gene, CDR1 is GTSNPN and CDR2 is SVGIG (reference sequence). This CDR3 is CAWGPRGDQPQHF. The CDR3 DNA sequence: TGTGCCTGGGGCCCTCGTGGGGATCAGCCCCAGCATTTT.

The chain employs TRBV5-4 and TRBJ2-1; D might be TRBD1 or TRBD2, each matching 6 bases. Trimming took off 7 bases at V and 5 bases at J, with 16 bases between the two ends. Germline assignment: CDR1 SGHNT and CDR2 YYREEE (reference sequence). The CDR3 contains 14 residues. The CDR3 loop reads CASGTRGVDNEQFF. The CDR3 DNA sequence: TGTGCCAGCGGTACAAGGGGGGTCGACAATGAGCAGTTCTTC. The entire variable domain, with the rest obtained from reference TRBV5-4 and TRBJ2-1, is as follows: ETGVTQSPTHLIKTRGQQVTLRCSSQSGHNTVSWYQQALGQGPQFIFQYYREEENGRGNFPPRFSGLQFPNYSSELNVNALELDDSALYLCASGTRGVDNEQFFGPGTRLTVL.

This clonotype was found many times. CDR3 sequence reads: CASSLPWDRGSGANVLTF. As DNA, the CDR3 is TGTGCCAGCAGTTTACCTTGGGACAGGGGCTCTGGGGCCAACGTCCTGACTTTC. The V gene is TRBV12-3 or TRBV12-4, the J gene TRBJ2-6; 10 positions agree with TRBD1. Trimming took 2 bases from V and 0 from J; bases not matched to a gene: 4. The CDR3 totals 18 residues.